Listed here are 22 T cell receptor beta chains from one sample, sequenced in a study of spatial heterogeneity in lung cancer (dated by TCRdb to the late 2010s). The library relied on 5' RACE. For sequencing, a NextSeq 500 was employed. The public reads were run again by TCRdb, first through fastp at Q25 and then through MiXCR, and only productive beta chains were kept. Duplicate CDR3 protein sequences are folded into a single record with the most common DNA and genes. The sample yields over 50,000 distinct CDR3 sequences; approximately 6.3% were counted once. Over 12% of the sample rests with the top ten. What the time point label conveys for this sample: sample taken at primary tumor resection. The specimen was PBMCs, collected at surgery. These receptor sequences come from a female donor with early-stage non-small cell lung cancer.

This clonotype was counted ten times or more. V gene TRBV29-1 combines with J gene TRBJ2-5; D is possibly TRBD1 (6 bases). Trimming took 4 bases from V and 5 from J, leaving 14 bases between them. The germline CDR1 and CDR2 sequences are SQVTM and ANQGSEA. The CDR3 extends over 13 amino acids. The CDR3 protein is CSVGTGMGETQYF. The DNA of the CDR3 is TGCAGCGTTGGAACAGGGATGGGGGAGACCCAGTACTTC. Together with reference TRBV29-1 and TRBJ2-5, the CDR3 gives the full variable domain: SAVISQKPSRDICQRGTSLTIQCQVDSQVTMMFWYRQQPGQSLTLIATANQGSEATYESGFVIDKFPISRPNLTFSTLTVSNMSPEDSSIYLCSVGTGMGETQYFGPGTRLLVL.

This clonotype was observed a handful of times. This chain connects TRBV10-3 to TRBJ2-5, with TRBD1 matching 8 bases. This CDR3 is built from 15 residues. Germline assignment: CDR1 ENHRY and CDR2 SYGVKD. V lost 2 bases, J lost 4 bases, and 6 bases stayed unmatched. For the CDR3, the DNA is TGTGCCATCAGTGAGCCTGTACAGGGGGGAGAGACCCAGTACTTC. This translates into CAISEPVQGGETQYF.

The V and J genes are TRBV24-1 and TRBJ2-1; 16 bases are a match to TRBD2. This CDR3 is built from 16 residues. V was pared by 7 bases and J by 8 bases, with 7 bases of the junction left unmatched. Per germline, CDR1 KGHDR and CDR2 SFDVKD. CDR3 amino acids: CATSGTSGRATYEQFF. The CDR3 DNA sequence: TGTGCCACCAGCGGGACTAGCGGGAGGGCCACCTATGAGCAGTTCTTC.

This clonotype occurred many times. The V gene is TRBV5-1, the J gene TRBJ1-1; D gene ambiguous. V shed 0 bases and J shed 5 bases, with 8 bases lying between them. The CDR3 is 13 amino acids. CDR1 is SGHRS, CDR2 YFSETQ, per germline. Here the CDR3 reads CASSLGKATEAFF. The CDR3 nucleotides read TGCGCCAGCAGCTTGGGAAAGGCGACTGAAGCTTTCTTT.

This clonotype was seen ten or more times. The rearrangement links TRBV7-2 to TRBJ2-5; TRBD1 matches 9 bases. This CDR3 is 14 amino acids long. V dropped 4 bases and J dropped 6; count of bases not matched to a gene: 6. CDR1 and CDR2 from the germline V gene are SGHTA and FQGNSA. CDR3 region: CASSWGQGTQTQYF. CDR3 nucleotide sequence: TGTGCCAGCAGCTGGGGACAGGGCACGCAGACCCAGTACTTC.

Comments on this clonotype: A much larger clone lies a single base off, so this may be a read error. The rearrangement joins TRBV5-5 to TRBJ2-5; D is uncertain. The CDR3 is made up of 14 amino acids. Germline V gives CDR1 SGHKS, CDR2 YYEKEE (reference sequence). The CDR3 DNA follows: TGTGTCAGCAGCTTAGGCGCCAGACAAGAGACCCAGTACTTC. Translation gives CVSSLGARQETQYF.

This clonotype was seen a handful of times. The CDR3 DNA sequence: TGTGCCAGCAGTTCTGGGACTCTCTCCTACGAGCAGTACTTC. Its translation is CASSSGTLSYEQYF. The chain recombines TRBV6-5 with TRBJ2-7, with D maybe TRBD2 (6 bases). Germline V gene data show CDR1 as MNHEY and CDR2 as SVGAGI. CDR3 length: 14 residues. Trimming pared 4 bases from V and 0 bases from J, leaving 10 bases between.

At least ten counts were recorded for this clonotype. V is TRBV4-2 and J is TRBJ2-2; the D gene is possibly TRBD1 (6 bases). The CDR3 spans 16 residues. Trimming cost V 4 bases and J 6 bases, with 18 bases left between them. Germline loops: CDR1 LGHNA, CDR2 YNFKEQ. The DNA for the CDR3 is TGTGCCAGCAGCCGAGGGACCACTGAGGGGGCCGGGGAGCTGTTTTTT. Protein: CASSRGTTEGAGELFF.

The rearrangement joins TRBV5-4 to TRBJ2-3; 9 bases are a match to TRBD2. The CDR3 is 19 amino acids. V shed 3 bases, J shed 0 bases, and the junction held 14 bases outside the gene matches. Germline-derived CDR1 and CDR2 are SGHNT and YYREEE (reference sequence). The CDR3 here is CASSSPAGAGGESTDTQYF. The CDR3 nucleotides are TGTGCCAGCAGCTCGCCGGCTGGGGCGGGGGGGGAGAGCACAGATACGCAGTATTTT.

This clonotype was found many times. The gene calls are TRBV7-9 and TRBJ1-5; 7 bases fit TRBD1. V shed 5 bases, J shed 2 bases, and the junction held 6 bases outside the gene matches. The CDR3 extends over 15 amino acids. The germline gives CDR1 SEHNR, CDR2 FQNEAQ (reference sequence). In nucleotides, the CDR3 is TGTGCCAGCAGCCCGCATACAGGGGGCAATCAGCCCCAGCATTTT. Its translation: CASSPHTGGNQPQHF.

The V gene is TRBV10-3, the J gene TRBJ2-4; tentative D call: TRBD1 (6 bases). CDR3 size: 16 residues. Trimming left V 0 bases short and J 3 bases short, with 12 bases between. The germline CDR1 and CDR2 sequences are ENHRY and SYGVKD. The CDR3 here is CAISESTGDIKNIQYF. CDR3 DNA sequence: TGTGCCATCAGTGAGTCGACAGGAGATATCAAAAACATTCAGTACTTC.

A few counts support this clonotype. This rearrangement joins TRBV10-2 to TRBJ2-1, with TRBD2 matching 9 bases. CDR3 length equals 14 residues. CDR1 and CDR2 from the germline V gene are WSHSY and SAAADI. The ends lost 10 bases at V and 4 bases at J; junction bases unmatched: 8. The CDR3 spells CATSLAGQYNEQFF. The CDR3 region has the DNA TGCGCCACCTCACTAGCGGGTCAGTACAATGAGCAGTTCTTC.

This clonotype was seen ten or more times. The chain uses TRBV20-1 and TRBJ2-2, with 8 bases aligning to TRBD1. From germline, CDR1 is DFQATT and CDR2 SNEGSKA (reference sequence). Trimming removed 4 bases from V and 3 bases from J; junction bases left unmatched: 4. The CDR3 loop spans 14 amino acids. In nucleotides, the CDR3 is TGCAGTGCTAAAACAGGGGGTGACACCGGGGAGCTGTTTTTT. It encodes CSAKTGGDTGELFF.

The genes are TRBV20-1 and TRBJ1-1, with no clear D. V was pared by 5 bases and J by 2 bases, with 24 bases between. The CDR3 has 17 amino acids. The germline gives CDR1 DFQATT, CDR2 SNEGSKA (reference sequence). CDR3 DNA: TGCAGTGCTGAAGCCGCCGCCGACCCCCAATACAACACTGAAGCTTTCTTT. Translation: CSAEAAADPQYNTEAFF.

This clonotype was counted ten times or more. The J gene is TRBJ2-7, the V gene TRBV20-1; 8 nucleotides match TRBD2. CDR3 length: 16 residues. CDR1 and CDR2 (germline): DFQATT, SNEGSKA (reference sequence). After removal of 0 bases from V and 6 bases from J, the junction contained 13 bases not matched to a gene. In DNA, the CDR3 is TGCAGTGCTAGAGATGGAGGGCTAGCGGGCTTTTCCGAGCAGTACGTC. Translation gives CSARDGGLAGFSEQYV.

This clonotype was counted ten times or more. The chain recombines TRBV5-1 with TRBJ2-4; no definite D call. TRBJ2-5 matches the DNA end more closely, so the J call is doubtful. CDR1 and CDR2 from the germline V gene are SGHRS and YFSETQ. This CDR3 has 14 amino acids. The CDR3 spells CASSLGHIDGTQYF. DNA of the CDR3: TGCGCCAGCAGCTTGGGACATATTGATGGGACCCAGTACTTC.

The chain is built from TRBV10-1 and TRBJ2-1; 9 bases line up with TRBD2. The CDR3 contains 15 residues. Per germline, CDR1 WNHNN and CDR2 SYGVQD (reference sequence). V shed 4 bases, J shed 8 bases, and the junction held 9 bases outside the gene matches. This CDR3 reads CASSGPSGKGYEQFF. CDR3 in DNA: TGCGCCAGCAGTGGGCCTAGCGGGAAGGGGTATGAGCAGTTCTTC.

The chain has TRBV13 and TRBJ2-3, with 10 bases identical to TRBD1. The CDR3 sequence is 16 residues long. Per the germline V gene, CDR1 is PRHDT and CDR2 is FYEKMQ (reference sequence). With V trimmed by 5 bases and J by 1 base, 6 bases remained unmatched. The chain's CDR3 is CASSIWTGGGTDTQYF. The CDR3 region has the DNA TGTGCCAGCAGCATATGGACAGGGGGAGGCACAGATACGCAGTATTTT.

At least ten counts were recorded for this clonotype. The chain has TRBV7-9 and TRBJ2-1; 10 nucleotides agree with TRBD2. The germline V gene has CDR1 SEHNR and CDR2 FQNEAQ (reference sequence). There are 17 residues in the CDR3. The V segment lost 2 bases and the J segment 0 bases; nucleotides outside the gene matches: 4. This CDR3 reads CASSLSLAGVSYNEQFF. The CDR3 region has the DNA TGTGCCAGCAGCTTATCCCTAGCGGGAGTCTCCTACAATGAGCAGTTCTTC.

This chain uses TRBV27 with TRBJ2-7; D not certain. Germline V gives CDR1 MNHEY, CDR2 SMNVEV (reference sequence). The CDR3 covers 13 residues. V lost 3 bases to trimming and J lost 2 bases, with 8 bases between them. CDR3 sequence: CASSFAATYEQYF. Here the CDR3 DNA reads TGTGCCAGCAGTTTTGCCGCGACCTACGAGCAGTACTTC.

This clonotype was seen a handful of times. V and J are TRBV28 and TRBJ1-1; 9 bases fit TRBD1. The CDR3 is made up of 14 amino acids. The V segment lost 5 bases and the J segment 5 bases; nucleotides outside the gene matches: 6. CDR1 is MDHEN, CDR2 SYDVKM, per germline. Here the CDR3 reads CASSEQGAETEAFF. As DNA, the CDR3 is TGTGCCAGCAGTGAACAGGGGGCCGAGACTGAAGCTTTCTTT.

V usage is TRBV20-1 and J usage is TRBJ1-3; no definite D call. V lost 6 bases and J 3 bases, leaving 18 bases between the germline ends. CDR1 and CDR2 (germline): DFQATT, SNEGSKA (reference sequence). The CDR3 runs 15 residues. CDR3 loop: CSATTRPRHGNTIYF. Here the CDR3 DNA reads TGCAGTGCCACGACCCGCCCCCGACATGGAAACACCATATATTTT.